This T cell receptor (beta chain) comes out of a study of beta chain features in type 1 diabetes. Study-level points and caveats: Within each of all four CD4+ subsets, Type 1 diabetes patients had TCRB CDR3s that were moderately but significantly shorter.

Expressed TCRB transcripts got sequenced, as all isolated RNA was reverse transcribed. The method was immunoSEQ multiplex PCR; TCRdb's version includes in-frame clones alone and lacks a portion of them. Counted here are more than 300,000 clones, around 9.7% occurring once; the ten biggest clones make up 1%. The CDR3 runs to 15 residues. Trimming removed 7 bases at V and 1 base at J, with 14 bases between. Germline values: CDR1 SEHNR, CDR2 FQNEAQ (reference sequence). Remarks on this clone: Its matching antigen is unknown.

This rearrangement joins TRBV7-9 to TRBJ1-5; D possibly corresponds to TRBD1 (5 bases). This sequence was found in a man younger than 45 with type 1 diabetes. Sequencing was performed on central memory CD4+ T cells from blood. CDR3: CASTLSRDSNQPQHF. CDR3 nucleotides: TGTGCCAGCACCTTGAGCCGGGACAGCAATCAGCCCCAGCATTTT.